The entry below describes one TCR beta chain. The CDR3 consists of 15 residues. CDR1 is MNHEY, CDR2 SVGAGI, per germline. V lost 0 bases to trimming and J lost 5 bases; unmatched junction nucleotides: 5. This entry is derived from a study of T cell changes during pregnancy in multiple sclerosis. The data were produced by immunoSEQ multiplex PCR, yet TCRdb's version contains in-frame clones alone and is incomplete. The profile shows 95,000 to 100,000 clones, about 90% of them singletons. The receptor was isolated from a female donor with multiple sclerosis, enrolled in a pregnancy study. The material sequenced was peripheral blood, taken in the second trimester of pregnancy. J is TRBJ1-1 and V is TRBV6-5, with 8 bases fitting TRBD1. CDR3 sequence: CASSYSQGAGTEAFF. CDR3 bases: TGTGCCAGCAGTTACTCGCAGGGGGCGGGAACTGAAGCTTTCTTT.